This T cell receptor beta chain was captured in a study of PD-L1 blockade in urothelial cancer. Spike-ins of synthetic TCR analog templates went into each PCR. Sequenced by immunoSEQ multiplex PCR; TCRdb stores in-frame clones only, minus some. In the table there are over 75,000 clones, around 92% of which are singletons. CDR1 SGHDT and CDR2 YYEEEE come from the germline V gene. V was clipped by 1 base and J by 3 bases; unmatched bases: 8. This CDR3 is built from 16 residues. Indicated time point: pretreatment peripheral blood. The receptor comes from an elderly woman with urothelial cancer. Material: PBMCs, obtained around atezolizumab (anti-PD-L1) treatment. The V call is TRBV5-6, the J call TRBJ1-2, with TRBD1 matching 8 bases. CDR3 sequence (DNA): TGTGCCAGCAGCTTGTTTCGCCTGGGACAGGACTATGGCTACACCTTC. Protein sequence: CASSLFRLGQDYGYTF.